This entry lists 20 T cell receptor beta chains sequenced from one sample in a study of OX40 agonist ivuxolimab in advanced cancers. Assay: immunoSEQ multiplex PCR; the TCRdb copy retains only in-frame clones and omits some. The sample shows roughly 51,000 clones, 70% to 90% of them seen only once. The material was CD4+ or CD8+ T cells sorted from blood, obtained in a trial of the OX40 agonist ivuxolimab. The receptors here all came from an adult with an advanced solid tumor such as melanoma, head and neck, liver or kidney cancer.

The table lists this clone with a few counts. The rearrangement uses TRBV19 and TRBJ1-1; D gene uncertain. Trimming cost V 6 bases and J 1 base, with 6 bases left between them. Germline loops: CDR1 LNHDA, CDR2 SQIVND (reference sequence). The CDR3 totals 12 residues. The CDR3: CASRVANTEAFF. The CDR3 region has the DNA TGTGCCAGTAGAGTGGCGAACACTGAAGCTTTCTTT.

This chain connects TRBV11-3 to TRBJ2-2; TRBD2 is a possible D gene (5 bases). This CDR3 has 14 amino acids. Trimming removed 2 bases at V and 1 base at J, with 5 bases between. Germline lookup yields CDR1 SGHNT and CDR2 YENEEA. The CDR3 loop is CASSLSGNTGELFF. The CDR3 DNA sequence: TGTGCCAGCAGCTTAAGCGGGAACACCGGGGAGCTGTTTTTT.

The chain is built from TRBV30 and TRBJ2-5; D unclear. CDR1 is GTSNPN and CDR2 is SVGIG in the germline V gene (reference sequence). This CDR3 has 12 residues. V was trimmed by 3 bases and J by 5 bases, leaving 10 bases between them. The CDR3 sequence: CAWRLEAETQYF. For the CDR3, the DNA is TGTGCCTGGAGATTAGAGGCTGAGACCCAGTACTTC.

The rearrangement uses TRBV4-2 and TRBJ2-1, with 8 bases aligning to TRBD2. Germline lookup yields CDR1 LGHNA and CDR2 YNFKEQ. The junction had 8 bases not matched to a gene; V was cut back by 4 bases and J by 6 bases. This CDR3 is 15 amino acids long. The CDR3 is CASSRRSGRGNEQFF. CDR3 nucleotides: TGTGCCAGCAGCCGGAGAAGCGGGAGAGGCAATGAGCAGTTCTTC.

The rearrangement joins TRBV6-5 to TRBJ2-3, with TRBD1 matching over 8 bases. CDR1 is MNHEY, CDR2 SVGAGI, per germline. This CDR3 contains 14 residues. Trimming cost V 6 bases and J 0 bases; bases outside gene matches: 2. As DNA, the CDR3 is TGTGCCAGCAGCGGGGACAGGAGCACAGATACGCAGTATTTT. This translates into CASSGDRSTDTQYF.

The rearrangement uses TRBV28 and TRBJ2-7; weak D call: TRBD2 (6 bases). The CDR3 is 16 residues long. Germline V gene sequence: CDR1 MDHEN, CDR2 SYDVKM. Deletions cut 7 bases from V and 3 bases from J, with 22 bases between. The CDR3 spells CASTPPNWRAGYEQYF. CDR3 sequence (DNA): TGTGCCAGCACCCCACCGAACTGGAGGGCCGGCTACGAGCAGTACTTC.

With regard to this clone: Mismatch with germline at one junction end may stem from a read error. The CDR3 DNA follows: TGTGCCAGCATTGAACAGGACAGGGGGCTAGTCGAGCAGTTCTTC. As protein: CASIEQDRGLVEQFF. The chain is built from TRBV6-1 and TRBJ2-1; TRBD1 aligns across 11 bases. The length of the CDR3 is 15 residues. In germline, CDR1 is MNHNS, CDR2 SASEGT.

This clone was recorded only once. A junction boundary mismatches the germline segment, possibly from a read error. The CDR3 nucleotides are TGTGCTAGCAGCGAACTAGGTCTAGGAGAGCAGTTCTTC. Protein sequence: CASSELGLGEQFF. The chain has TRBV7-7 and TRBJ2-1, with D perhaps matching TRBD2 (5 bases). CDR1 is SSHAT and CDR2 is FNYEAQ in the germline V gene (reference sequence). This CDR3 is built from 13 residues. Full variable domain (rest looked up from reference TRBV7-7 and TRBJ2-1): GAGVSQSPRYKVTKRGQDVTLRCDPISSHATLYWYQQALGQGPEFLTYFNYEAQPDKSGLPSDRFSAERPEGSISTLTIQRTEQRDSAMYRCASSELGLGEQFFGPGTRLTVL.

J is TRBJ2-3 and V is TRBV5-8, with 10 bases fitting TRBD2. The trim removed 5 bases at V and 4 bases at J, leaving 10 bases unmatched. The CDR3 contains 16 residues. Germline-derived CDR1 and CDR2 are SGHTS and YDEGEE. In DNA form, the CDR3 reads TGTGCCAGCAGGGCCCCTAGCGGGAGTGTCGCAGATACGCAGTATTTT. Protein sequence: CASRAPSGSVADTQYF.

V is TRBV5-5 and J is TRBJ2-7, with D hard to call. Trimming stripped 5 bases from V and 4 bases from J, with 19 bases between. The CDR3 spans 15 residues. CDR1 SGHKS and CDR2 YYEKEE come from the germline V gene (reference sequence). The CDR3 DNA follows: TGTGCCAGCAGTTACAACCCCACAAACCTGTACGAGCAGTACTTC. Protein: CASSYNPTNLYEQYF.

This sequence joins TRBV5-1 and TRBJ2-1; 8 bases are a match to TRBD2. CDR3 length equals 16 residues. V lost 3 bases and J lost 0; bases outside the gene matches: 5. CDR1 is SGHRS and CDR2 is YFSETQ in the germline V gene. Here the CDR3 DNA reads TGCGCCAGCAGCTCCGTAGCGGGGAACTCCTACAATGAGCAGTTCTTC. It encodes CASSSVAGNSYNEQFF.

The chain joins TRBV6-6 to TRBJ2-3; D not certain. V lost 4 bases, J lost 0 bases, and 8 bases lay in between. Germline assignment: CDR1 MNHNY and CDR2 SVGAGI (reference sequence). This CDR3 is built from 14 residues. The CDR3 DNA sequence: TGTGCCAGCAGTTCCATGACTAGCACAGATACGCAGTATTTT. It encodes CASSSMTSTDTQYF.

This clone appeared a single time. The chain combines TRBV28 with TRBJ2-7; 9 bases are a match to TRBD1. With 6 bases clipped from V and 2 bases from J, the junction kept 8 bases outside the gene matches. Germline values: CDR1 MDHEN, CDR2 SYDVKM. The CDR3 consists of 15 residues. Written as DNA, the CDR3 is TGTGCCAGCAGACTACCCACAGGGGGCACCTACGAGCAGTACTTC. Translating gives CASRLPTGGTYEQYF.

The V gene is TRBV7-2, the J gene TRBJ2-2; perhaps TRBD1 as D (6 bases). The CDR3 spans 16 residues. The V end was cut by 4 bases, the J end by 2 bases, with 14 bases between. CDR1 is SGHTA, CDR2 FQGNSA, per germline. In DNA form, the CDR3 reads TGTGCCAGCAGCTCCGCGACAGGCCCAAACACCGGGGAGCTGTTTTTT. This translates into CASSSATGPNTGELFF.

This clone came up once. As DNA, the CDR3 is TGTGCCAGCAGCGCGGGACAGGGGAGCCGCCAAGAGACCCAGTACTTC. Protein: CASSAGQGSRQETQYF. The J gene is TRBJ2-5, the V gene TRBV7-9; 10 bases match TRBD1. The V and J ends lost 5 bases and 1 base, in that order; junction bases with no gene match: 7. The CDR3 is 16 amino acids. Per the germline V gene, CDR1 is SEHNR and CDR2 is FQNEAQ (reference sequence).

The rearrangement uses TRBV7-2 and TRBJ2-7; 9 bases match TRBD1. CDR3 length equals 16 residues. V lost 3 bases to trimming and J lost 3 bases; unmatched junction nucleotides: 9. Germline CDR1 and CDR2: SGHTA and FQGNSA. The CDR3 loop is CASSFEITGGFYEQYF. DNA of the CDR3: TGTGCCAGCAGCTTCGAAATTACAGGGGGCTTCTACGAGCAGTACTTC.

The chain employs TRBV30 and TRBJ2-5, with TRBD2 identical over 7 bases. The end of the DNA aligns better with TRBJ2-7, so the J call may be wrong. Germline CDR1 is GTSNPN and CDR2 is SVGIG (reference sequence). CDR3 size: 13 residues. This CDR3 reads CAFQRASGYEQYF. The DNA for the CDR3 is TGTGCCTTCCAGAGGGCTAGCGGCTACGAGCAGTACTTC.

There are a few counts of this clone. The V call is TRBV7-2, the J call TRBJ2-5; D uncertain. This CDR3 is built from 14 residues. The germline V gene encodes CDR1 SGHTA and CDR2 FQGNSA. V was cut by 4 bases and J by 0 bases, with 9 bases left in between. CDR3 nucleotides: TGTGCCAGCAGCTCCCCTGACCACCAAGAGACCCAGTACTTC. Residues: CASSSPDHQETQYF. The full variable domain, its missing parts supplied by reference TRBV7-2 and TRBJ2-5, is GAGVSQSPSNKVTEKGKDVELRCDPISGHTALYWYRQSLGQGLEFLIYFQGNSAPDKSGLPSDRFSAERTGGSVSTLTIQRTQQEDSAVYLCASSSPDHQETQYFGPGTRLLVL.

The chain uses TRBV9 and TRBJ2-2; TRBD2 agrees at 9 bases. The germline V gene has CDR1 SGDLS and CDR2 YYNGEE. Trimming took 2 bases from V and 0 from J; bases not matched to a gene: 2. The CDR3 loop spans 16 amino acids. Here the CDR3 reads CASSVRLAANTGELFF. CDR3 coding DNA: TGTGCCAGCAGCGTCCGACTAGCGGCGAACACCGGGGAGCTGTTTTTT.

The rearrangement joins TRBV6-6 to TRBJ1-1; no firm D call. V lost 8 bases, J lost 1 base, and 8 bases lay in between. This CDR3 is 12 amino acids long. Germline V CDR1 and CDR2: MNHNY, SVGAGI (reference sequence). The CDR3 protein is CASGWGNTEAFF. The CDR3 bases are TGTGCCAGCGGGTGGGGGAACACTGAAGCTTTCTTT.